These T cell receptor beta chains were read from a single sample in a study of blood T cell repertoires in COVID-19. The repertoire was sequenced with immunoSEQ multiplex PCR; TCRdb's copy has only in-frame clones and lacks some. The sample contains nearly 95,000 clones, approximately 79% of which appear only once. The specimen was peripheral blood. The origin of the receptors is a man between 65 and 85 years old with COVID-19, enrolled during active disease. Both conserved end residues are part of each CDR3. Each record gives: CDR3 DNA, CDR3 protein, clone size, D gene, V gene, J gene. The D gene is left open where the match is weak. For some rows the clone size is stated as once, few or many, or as a class when expanded; others skip it.

DNA: TGCAGTGCTAGTGTCCCGAGTGAGCAGTTCTTC
CDR3: CSASVPSEQFF
size: .
D: .
V: TRBV20-1
J: TRBJ2-1

DNA: TGTGCCAGCAGCGTACTAGCGGCCCAGGGTAGGGGGTCCTACAATGAGCAGTTCTTC
CDR3: CASSVLAAQGRGSYNEQFF
size: few
D: .
V: TRBV9
J: TRBJ2-1

DNA: TGTGCCAGCAGTGAAGGGGGGCAGGAGGCTTTCTTT
CDR3: CASSEGGQEAFF
size: .
D: .
V: TRBV2
J: TRBJ1-1

DNA: TGTGCCAGCACCCGTCGAGGGGGCGCTGGCACAGATACGCAGTATTTT
CDR3: CASTRRGGAGTDTQYF
size: .
D: TRBD1
V: TRBV28
J: TRBJ2-3

DNA: TGTGCCAGTAGTCCTCAATCAGGACAGGGCGGCTATGGCTACACCTTC
CDR3: CASSPQSGQGGYGYTF
size: .
D: TRBD1
V: TRBV19
J: TRBJ1-2

DNA: TGTGCCAGCAGTTACGGGACAGCCACTGAAGCTTTCTTT
CDR3: CASSYGTATEAFF
size: many
D: TRBD1
V: TRBV6-5
J: TRBJ1-1

DNA: TGTGCCAGCAGCAGACAGGGAGGAGCTCAGCCCCAGCATTTT
CDR3: CASSRQGGAQPQHF
size: .
D: TRBD1
V: TRBV7-2
J: TRBJ1-5

DNA: TGTGCCAGCAGCGTAGAAGGAACAGGTCGATATACGCAGTATTTT
CDR3: CASSVEGTGRYTQYF
size: .
D: .
V: TRBV9
J: TRBJ2-3

DNA: TGTGCCAGCAGCCTCCCCAGGATGGAGACCCAGTACTTC
CDR3: CASSLPRMETQYF
size: .
D: .
V: TRBV3-1/TRBV3-2
J: TRBJ2-5

DNA: TGTGCCAGCAGCGTTTTAGCGGGAGGGCCGGGAGAGACCCAGTACTTC
CDR3: CASSVLAGGPGETQYF
size: .
D: TRBD2
V: TRBV9
J: TRBJ2-5

DNA: TGTGCCAGCAGTTTAGCTAGCGGGATTACCGAGCAGTACTTC
CDR3: CASSLASGITEQYF
size: .
D: TRBD2
V: TRBV6-2/TRBV6-3
J: TRBJ2-7

DNA: TGTGCCAGCAGTTCTCCCCGGGACAGGGAGTCCTCTAACTATGGCTACACCTTC
CDR3: CASSSPRDRESSNYGYTF
size: .
D: TRBD1
V: TRBV27
J: TRBJ1-2

DNA: TGTGCCATCAGTGAGTCTCGGGCGGGAGTGGCAGATACGCAGTATTTT
CDR3: CAISESRAGVADTQYF
size: .
D: TRBD2
V: TRBV10-3
J: TRBJ2-3

DNA: TGTGCCAGCAGTTCCTCTTACAGGGGGCTCTACGAGCAGTACTTC
CDR3: CASSSSYRGLYEQYF
size: few
D: TRBD1
V: TRBV27
J: TRBJ2-7

DNA: TGCGCCAGCGGTAGCGGACAGGGGAACACCGGGGAGCTGTTTTTT
CDR3: CASGSGQGNTGELFF
size: .
D: TRBD1
V: TRBV5-1
J: TRBJ2-2

DNA: TGTGCCAGCAGCCCCAGGGGAACAGCGGGAGTGATCACCGGGGAGCTGTTTTTT
CDR3: CASSPRGTAGVITGELFF
size: few
D: TRBD2
V: TRBV11-2
J: TRBJ2-2

DNA: TGTGCCAGCAGCCAAGAAGGAGGACAGACCTCCTACGAGCAGTACTTC
CDR3: CASSQEGGQTSYEQYF
size: .
D: .
V: TRBV3-1/TRBV3-2
J: TRBJ2-7

DNA: TGTGCCAGCACTCGGGGGGGCAGGGACAATGAGCAGTTCTTC
CDR3: CASTRGGRDNEQFF
size: .
D: TRBD2
V: TRBV5-5
J: TRBJ2-1

DNA: TGCGCCAGCAGTATCCTAGCGACAGATACGCAGTATTTT
CDR3: CASSILATDTQYF
size: few
D: .
V: TRBV10-2
J: TRBJ2-3

DNA: TGTGCCAGCAGTTTATACGGGGAGCTGTTTTTT
CDR3: CASSLYGELFF
size: .
D: .
V: TRBV12-3/TRBV12-4
J: TRBJ2-2

DNA: TGTGCCAGCAACCTACTAGCGGGAGACGAGACCCAGTACTTC
CDR3: CASNLLAGDETQYF
size: .
D: TRBD2
V: TRBV3-1/TRBV3-2
J: TRBJ2-5

DNA: TGTGCCAGTAGTATAGCGGGAGGTCGTACCTACGAGCAGTACTTC
CDR3: CASSIAGGRTYEQYF
size: once
D: TRBD2
V: TRBV19
J: TRBJ2-7

DNA: TGTGCCAGCAGCTTAGCCCTGACTAGCGGGAGTTTCACCGGGGAGCTGTTTTTT
CDR3: CASSLALTSGSFTGELFF
size: once
D: TRBD2
V: TRBV7-9
J: TRBJ2-2

DNA: TGCAGCGTTGACCGCAGCTCAGGACAGGAAGCTTTCTTT
CDR3: CSVDRSSGQEAFF
size: .
D: .
V: TRBV29-1
J: TRBJ1-1

DNA: TGTGCCAGCAGCCCGCGCTGGGGCGGGGTTACCTACGAGCAGTACTTC
CDR3: CASSPRWGGVTYEQYF
size: few
D: .
V: TRBV5-4
J: TRBJ2-7

DNA: TGTGCCAGCAGCCCTATAGCGGGAGCCGCCACAGATACGCAGTATTTT
CDR3: CASSPIAGAATDTQYF
size: few
D: TRBD2
V: TRBV11-2
J: TRBJ2-3

DNA: TGTGCCAGCAGCTTAGGTTGGGACAGGGTCTACGAGCAGTACTTC
CDR3: CASSLGWDRVYEQYF
size: .
D: TRBD1
V: TRBV11-2
J: TRBJ2-7

DNA: TGTGCCTGGAGTGTACTACGGGAAAGTGAAAAACTGTTTTTT
CDR3: CAWSVLRESEKLFF
size: once
D: .
V: TRBV30
J: TRBJ1-4

DNA: TGTGCCAGCAGCCACCCAGGGGACTCACCCCTCCACTTT
CDR3: CASSHPGDSPLHF
size: .
D: .
V: TRBV7-6
J: TRBJ1-6

DNA: TGCGCCAGCAGCCACCATGGGACTAGCGGGACCCAAGAGACCCAGTACTTC
CDR3: CASSHHGTSGTQETQYF
size: .
D: TRBD2
V: TRBV4-1
J: TRBJ2-5

DNA: TGTGCCAGCAGTTTATCAGGGGAGGGAGAGACCCAGTACTTC
CDR3: CASSLSGEGETQYF
size: .
D: .
V: TRBV28
J: TRBJ2-5

DNA: TGTGCCAGCACCGACAGGGGCGGCACAGATACGCAGTATTTT
CDR3: CASTDRGGTDTQYF
size: .
D: TRBD1
V: TRBV6-5
J: TRBJ2-3

DNA: TGTGCCAGCAGATCAGGGGTGACCCCCCTCACTGAAGCTTTCTTT
CDR3: CASRSGVTPLTEAFF
size: .
D: .
V: TRBV28
J: TRBJ1-1

DNA: TGCGCCAGCAGCTTGGCGGGACTAAGTTACAATGAGCAGTTCTTC
CDR3: CASSLAGLSYNEQFF
size: .
D: TRBD2
V: TRBV5-1
J: TRBJ2-1

DNA: TGTGCCAGCAGCATATCCGCAGGGGCTGGGGCCAACGTCCTGACTTTC
CDR3: CASSISAGAGANVLTF
size: .
D: .
V: TRBV28
J: TRBJ2-6

DNA: TGTGCCAGCAGAGGACATAGCGGGAGATACGAGCAGTACTTC
CDR3: CASRGHSGRYEQYF
size: once
D: TRBD2
V: TRBV28
J: TRBJ2-7

DNA: TGTGCCAGCAGCCAAGGATCAGGGGGCTTCGACACTGAAGCTTTCTTT
CDR3: CASSQGSGGFDTEAFF
size: .
D: TRBD1
V: TRBV4-2
J: TRBJ1-1

DNA: TGTGCCAGCAATGCCGGGCAGGGGCTCTGGAAACTGTTTTTT
CDR3: CASNAGQGLWKLFF
size: .
D: .
V: TRBV28
J: TRBJ1-4

DNA: TGTGCCTTTGACAGGGGGCGCGCCTACGAGCAGTACTTC
CDR3: CAFDRGRAYEQYF
size: .
D: TRBD1
V: TRBV30
J: TRBJ2-7

DNA: TGTGCCAGCAGGGAACAGGGTTCGCCCAAAAACATTCAGTACTTC
CDR3: CASREQGSPKNIQYF
size: .
D: .
V: TRBV2
J: TRBJ2-4

DNA: TGTGCCAGCAGCCCCCAGGGAGGCGAGACCCAGTACTTC
CDR3: CASSPQGGETQYF
size: many
D: .
V: TRBV7-9
J: TRBJ2-5

DNA: TGTGCCAGCAGCACAGGACTAGCGAACGCCGGGGAGCTGTTTTTT
CDR3: CASSTGLANAGELFF
size: .
D: TRBD2
V: TRBV9
J: TRBJ2-2

DNA: TGTGCCAGCAGTCAGGGACTAGCGGGAATCTACGAGCAGTACTTC
CDR3: CASSQGLAGIYEQYF
size: .
D: TRBD2
V: TRBV6-2/TRBV6-3
J: TRBJ2-7

DNA: TGTGCCAGCAGGATACAGGGGGCAGCTGGAAACACCATATATTTT
CDR3: CASRIQGAAGNTIYF
size: .
D: TRBD1
V: TRBV28
J: TRBJ1-3

DNA: TGTGCCAGTAGTGTCAAGTTGGGCCTCCGAAATCAGCCCCAGCATTTT
CDR3: CASSVKLGLRNQPQHF
size: .
D: .
V: TRBV19
J: TRBJ1-5

DNA: TGTGCCTGGAGGGTACAGGGGGGCACTGAAGCTTTCTTT
CDR3: CAWRVQGGTEAFF
size: .
D: TRBD1
V: TRBV30
J: TRBJ1-1

DNA: TGTGCCAGTACCCCCCTCGTCCACCGACTGGGGAGCTCCTACAATGAGCAGTTCTTC
CDR3: CASTPLVHRLGSSYNEQFF
size: .
D: .
V: TRBV19
J: TRBJ2-1

DNA: TGTGCCAGCAGTTCCTCAGGGGTTTGGGAGCAGTACTTC
CDR3: CASSSSGVWEQYF
size: .
D: .
V: TRBV6-6
J: TRBJ2-7

DNA: TGTGCCAGCAGGGAAGTACCGGCAGGGGCTAGCGGGAGTCTCTATGAGCAGTTCTTC
CDR3: CASREVPAGASGSLYEQFF
size: .
D: TRBD2
V: TRBV27
J: TRBJ2-1

DNA: TGTGCCAGCAGCGCCGGGGGAGTATTTGATCGGTATGAAAAACTGTTTTTT
CDR3: CASSAGGVFDRYEKLFF
size: .
D: .
V: TRBV7-9
J: TRBJ1-4

DNA: TGTGCCAGCAGTTGGCCCGGGACAGGAAATTCACCCCTCCACTTT
CDR3: CASSWPGTGNSPLHF
size: .
D: TRBD1
V: TRBV6-6
J: TRBJ1-6

DNA: TGTGCCAGCAGCCGGGGATTCGGTGAAAAACTGTTTTTT
CDR3: CASSRGFGEKLFF
size: .
D: .
V: TRBV9
J: TRBJ1-4

DNA: TGTGCCACCAGTGACAGGACCTACGAGCAGTACTTC
CDR3: CATSDRTYEQYF
size: .
D: .
V: TRBV24-1
J: TRBJ2-7

DNA: TGCGCCAGCAGCTTGGTAGCAGAGAGCTCCTACAATGAGCAGTTCTTC
CDR3: CASSLVAESSYNEQFF
size: .
D: .
V: TRBV5-1
J: TRBJ2-1

DNA: TGCGCCAGCAGCCAAGATTATAGCGTAACCTACGAGCAGTACTTC
CDR3: CASSQDYSVTYEQYF
size: few
D: .
V: TRBV4-3
J: TRBJ2-7

DNA: TGTGCCAGCAGCCACCTCCGGGGAAGGGAAAAACTGTTTTTT
CDR3: CASSHLRGREKLFF
size: .
D: .
V: TRBV3-1/TRBV3-2
J: TRBJ1-4

DNA: TGCAGCGTTGAAGCCGGGTCCCCAGGAGGGATTGCTTTCTTT
CDR3: CSVEAGSPGGIAFF
size: .
D: .
V: TRBV29-1
J: TRBJ1-1

DNA: TGTGCCAGTAGTATGGACCCCGGGGGGCGCGAGCAGTACTTC
CDR3: CASSMDPGGREQYF
size: .
D: .
V: TRBV19
J: TRBJ2-7

DNA: TGTGCCAGCAGTTGGGGACAGGGCAATGAGCAGTTCTTC
CDR3: CASSWGQGNEQFF
size: .
D: TRBD1
V: TRBV27
J: TRBJ2-1